A selection of T cell receptor beta chains follows, all from one sample in a study of multiple sclerosis patients with progressive multifocal leukoencephalopathy. TCRdb keeps only in-frame clones here, not all; method: immunoSEQ multiplex PCR. Of approximately 27,000 clones listed, approximately 85% are singletons. The sequenced sample was PBMCs, obtained from a patient treated with natalizumab. The receptors stem from a woman aged 30 to 39 with progressive multifocal leukoencephalopathy. The CDR3 runs from the conserved cysteine through the conserved F or W. The D gene is left open where the match is weak. Only some rows state a clone size, as once, few, many or a class for expanded clones.

NA	13	NA	TRBV7-6	TRBJ2-3	CASADPGTDTQYF	TGTGCCAGCGCCGACCCCGGCACAGATACGCAGTATTTT
NA	15	NA	TRBV27	TRBJ2-7	CASSLRGAPSYEQYF	TGTGCCAGCAGTTTACGCGGGGCTCCCTCCTACGAGCAGTACTTC
once	15	NA	TRBV5-1	TRBJ2-3	CASSLVPGATDTQYF	TGCGCCAGCAGCTTGGTTCCGGGGGCCACAGATACGCAGTATTTT
NA	19	NA	TRBV7-2	TRBJ1-1	CASSPTYRTLGSMNTEAFF	TGTGCCAGCAGCCCAACTTATAGGACTCTAGGGAGCATGAACACTGAAGCTTTCTTT
NA	14	NA	TRBV6-1	TRBJ2-4	CASTQGFAKNIQYF	TGTGCCAGCACACAGGGTTTTGCCAAAAACATTCAGTACTTC
NA	15	NA	TRBV5-4	TRBJ2-5	CASSRRGARQETQYF	TGTGCCAGCAGCCGGAGGGGCGCTAGACAAGAGACCCAGTACTTC
NA	15	TRBD2	TRBV5-1	TRBJ2-7	CASSLGLAGTNEQYF	TGCGCCAGCAGCTTGGGACTAGCGGGAACTAACGAGCAGTACTTC
NA	12	NA	TRBV2	TRBJ1-4	CASRGPNEKLFF	TGTGCCAGCAGAGGACCTAATGAAAAACTGTTTTTT
NA	15	TRBD1	TRBV19	TRBJ2-3	CASSMKGQQQHTQYF	TGTGCCAGTAGTATGAAGGGACAGCAGCAACATACGCAGTATTTT
once	16	NA	TRBV7-8	TRBJ2-1	CASSHTSGRGYNEQFF	TGTGCCAGCAGCCACACTTCGGGTAGGGGCTACAATGAGCAGTTCTTC
once	12	NA	TRBV2	TRBJ1-1	CASSGQGRGVFF	TGTGCCAGCAGTGGTCAGGGAAGAGGGGTTTTCTTT
NA	15	NA	TRBV6-4	TRBJ1-1	CASSEEGGANTEAFF	TGTGCCAGCAGTGAGGAAGGGGGGGCGAACACTGAAGCTTTCTTT
NA	16	NA	TRBV30	TRBJ1-2	CAWHISCYRKTYGYTF	TGTGCCTGGCATATATCGTGTTATAGAAAGACCTATGGCTACACCTTC
NA	13	TRBD1	TRBV5-1	TRBJ1-1	CASSLGTGGSAFF	TGCGCCAGCAGCTTGGGGACAGGCGGGTCGGCTTTCTTT
medium-sized	12	NA	TRBV6-5	TRBJ1-2	CASREGNYGYTF	TGTGCCAGCCGAGAAGGGAACTATGGCTACACCTTC
NA	15	TRBD2	TRBV19	TRBJ2-3	CASSLAGGFTDTQYF	TGTGCCAGTAGCCTAGCGGGGGGGTTCACAGATACGCAGTATTTT
NA	11	TRBD1	TRBV20-1	TRBJ2-7	CSATDRAEQYF	TGCAGTGCCACGGACAGGGCCGAGCAGTACTTC
NA	15	NA	TRBV15	TRBJ2-5	CATSILGTDQGTQYF	TGTGCCACCAGCATCCTAGGTACAGACCAAGGGACCCAGTACTTC
once	14	NA	TRBV18	TRBJ2-3	CASSQRGYTDTQYF	TGTGCCAGCTCACAACGGGGCTACACAGATACGCAGTATTTT
NA	15	NA	TRBV5-1	TRBJ2-3	CASSLGRPFTDTQYF	TGCGCCAGCAGCTTGGGGAGACCTTTCACAGATACGCAGTATTTT
few	15	TRBD1	TRBV5-1	TRBJ2-2	CASSLERTGKGELFF	TGCGCCAGCAGCTTGGAACGGACAGGGAAGGGGGAGCTGTTTTTT
NA	15	NA	TRBV2	TRBJ1-5	CASTRLGGGNQPQHF	TGTGCCAGCACTCGATTGGGGGGCGGCAATCAGCCCCAGCATTTT
few	13	NA	TRBV2	TRBJ2-7	CASSEAASDEQYF	TGTGCCAGCAGTGAAGCGGCTAGCGACGAGCAGTACTTC
once	16	NA	TRBV5-8	TRBJ2-1	CASSLTLGISYNEQFF	TGTGCCAGCAGCCTAACACTCGGTATCTCCTACAATGAGCAGTTCTTC
NA	12	NA	TRBV7-9	TRBJ2-7	CASSLDPYEQYF	TGTGCCAGCAGCTTAGACCCCTACGAGCAGTACTTC
NA	13	TRBD1	TRBV12-5	TRBJ1-2	CASGLTGGWGYTF	TGTGCTAGTGGTTTGACAGGGGGCTGGGGCTACACCTTC
NA	14	NA	TRBV9	TRBJ2-7	CASSVGVSSYEQYF	TGTGCCAGCAGCGTGGGGGTCAGCTCCTACGAGCAGTACTTC
NA	16	NA	TRBV7-9	TRBJ2-1	CASSVREAELYNEQFF	TGTGCCAGCAGCGTCCGAGAAGCGGAGCTCTACAATGAGCAGTTCTTC
NA	13	NA	TRBV5-6	TRBJ1-1	CASSLGGGTEAFF	TGTGCCAGCAGCTTGGGTGGGGGAACTGAAGCTTTCTTT
NA	13	NA	TRBV5-1	TRBJ2-5	CASSLSAQETQYF	TGCGCCAGCAGCTTGAGTGCCCAAGAGACCCAGTACTTC
NA	13	NA	TRBV13	TRBJ2-7	CAFSMWGLGEQYF	TGTGCCTTCAGCATGTGGGGGCTCGGGGAGCAGTACTTC
NA	13	TRBD1	TRBV6-6	TRBJ2-7	CASSYPRGREQYF	TGTGCCAGCAGTTACCCGAGGGGGCGCGAGCAGTACTTC
NA	14	NA	TRBV9	TRBJ2-7	CASSPGGDIYEQYF	TGTGCCAGCAGCCCAGGCGGGGACATATACGAGCAGTACTTC
few	14	TRBD1	TRBV2	TRBJ2-2	CASSHRGDTGELFF	TGTGCCAGCAGTCACAGGGGGGACACCGGGGAGCTGTTTTTT
NA	12	NA	TRBV10-3	TRBJ2-1	CAIATSRTEQFF	TGTGCCATCGCAACTAGCCGGACTGAGCAGTTCTTC
few	13	NA	TRBV7-2	TRBJ2-2	CASSWRGLNPLFF	TGTGCCAGCAGCTGGCGAGGACTGAACCCGCTGTTTTTT
NA	12	NA	TRBV2	TRBJ2-7	CARGGGPLEQYF	TGTGCCAGGGGAGGGGGTCCTCTCGAGCAGTACTTC
NA	11	NA	TRBV4-3	TRBJ2-1	CASSNYNEQFF	TGCGCCAGCAGCAACTACAATGAGCAGTTCTTC
NA	17	TRBD2	TRBV11-2	TRBJ2-3	CASSTHGGAISTDTQYF	TGTGCCAGCAGCACCCACGGGGGGGCGATTAGCACAGATACGCAGTATTTT
NA	17	NA	TRBV1	TRBJ2-3	CTSSQLLAGGPRDTQYF	TGCACCAGCAGCCAACTTCTAGCGGGGGGGCCTAGAGATACGCAGTATTTT
NA	15	NA	TRBV6-5	TRBJ2-2	CASSRGVLNTGELFF	TGTGCCAGCAGTAGGGGGGTACTGAACACCGGGGAGCTGTTTTTT
NA	13	TRBD1	TRBV6-6	TRBJ1-1	CASSADRAAEAFF	TGTGCCAGCAGCGCAGACAGGGCGGCTGAAGCTTTCTTT
NA	14	TRBD1	TRBV6-1	TRBJ1-5	CASDRGLGNQPQHF	TGTGCCAGCGACAGGGGGCTTGGCAATCAGCCCCAGCATTTT
NA	13	NA	TRBV29-1	TRBJ2-5	CSVGGFLQETQYF	TGCAGCGTTGGTGGCTTTCTGCAAGAGACCCAGTACTTC
NA	15	NA	TRBV9	TRBJ1-2	CASSARGIANYGYTF	TGTGCCAGCAGCGCGAGAGGCATAGCTAACTATGGCTACACCTTC
NA	11	NA	TRBV6-6	TRBJ1-3	CAAGAENTIYF	TGTGCCGCCGGGGCGGAAAACACCATATATTTT
NA	17	TRBD1	TRBV4-2	TRBJ2-7	CASSQDLGDRGVYEQYF	TGTGCCAGCAGCCAAGATCTGGGAGACAGGGGGGTTTACGAGCAGTACTTC
NA	15	TRBD1	TRBV6-5	TRBJ2-5	CASSPDRGREETQYF	TGTGCCAGCAGCCCAGACAGGGGGCGCGAAGAGACCCAGTACTTC
NA	13	NA	TRBV7-2	TRBJ1-2	CASSLVRQGGYTF	TGTGCCAGCAGCTTAGTCCGCCAAGGTGGCTACACCTTC
few	14	NA	TRBV6-4	TRBJ2-6	CASSRLSGANVLTF	TGTGCCAGCAGCAGGCTCTCTGGGGCCAACGTCCTGACTTTC
NA	12	NA	TRBV2	TRBJ2-1	CASSEEGVEQFF	TGTGCCAGCAGTGAAGAGGGAGTTGAGCAGTTCTTC
NA	18	TRBD1	TRBV5-3	TRBJ1-1	CARSLEGEDRRQGTEAFF	TGTGCCAGAAGCTTGGAAGGGGAGGACAGGCGACAAGGAACTGAAGCTTTCTTT
NA	15	NA	TRBV28	TRBJ2-1	CASSFRGGRNNEQFF	TGTGCCAGCAGTTTCAGAGGGGGGCGTAACAATGAGCAGTTCTTC